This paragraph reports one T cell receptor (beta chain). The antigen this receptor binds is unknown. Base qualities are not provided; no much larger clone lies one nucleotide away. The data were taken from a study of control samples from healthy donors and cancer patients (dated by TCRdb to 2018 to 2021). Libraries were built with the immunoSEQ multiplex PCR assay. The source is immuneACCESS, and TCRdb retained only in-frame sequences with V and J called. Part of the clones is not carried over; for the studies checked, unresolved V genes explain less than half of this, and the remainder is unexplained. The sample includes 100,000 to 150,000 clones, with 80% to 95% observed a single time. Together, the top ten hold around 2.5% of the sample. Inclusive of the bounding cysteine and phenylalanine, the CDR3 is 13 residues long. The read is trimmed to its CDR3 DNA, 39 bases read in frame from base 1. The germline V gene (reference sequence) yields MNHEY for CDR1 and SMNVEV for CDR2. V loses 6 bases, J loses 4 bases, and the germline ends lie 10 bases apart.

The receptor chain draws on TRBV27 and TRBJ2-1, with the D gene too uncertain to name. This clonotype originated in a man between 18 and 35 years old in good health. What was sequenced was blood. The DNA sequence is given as TGTGCCAGCAGCCTGACCCCGTACAATGAGCAGTTCTTC. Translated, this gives CASSLTPYNEQFF.